The 20 T cell receptor beta chains listed next were all sequenced from one sample in a study of beta chain features in type 1 diabetes. Whole-study findings and limits: All four CD4+ subsets of Type 1 diabetes patients contained TCRB CDR3s that were moderately but significantly shorter.

Of the isolated RNA, all was reverse transcribed, and so the sequenced material was expressed TCRB transcripts. The repertoire was sequenced with immunoSEQ multiplex PCR; TCRdb's copy has only in-frame clones and lacks some. The sample lists 300,000 to 350,000 clones, roughly 12% occurring once. These receptors have no known antigen. Sequencing was done on a sample of naive CD4+ T cells from blood. All receptors derive from a woman aged 18-35 years with type 1 diabetes.

This clone was counted only a few times. This rearrangement joins TRBV2 to TRBJ2-2; 10 nucleotides line up with TRBD1. Losses at the gene ends were 7 bases for V and 6 bases for J; bases not matched to a gene: 8. This CDR3 comprises 15 residues. Germline values: CDR1 SNHLY, CDR2 FYNNEI. The CDR3 is CASKTGTGEPGELFF. CDR3 DNA: TGTGCCAGCAAAACTGGGACAGGGGAACCCGGGGAGCTGTTTTTT.

In this sample, this clone turned up a few times. The chain combines TRBV6-5 with TRBJ2-7; no clear D. This CDR3 has 15 amino acids. V lost 6 bases to trimming and J lost 1 base, with 16 bases between them. Germline V gene lookup returns CDR1 MNHEY and CDR2 SVGAGI. The CDR3 region has the DNA TGTGCCAGCAGAGTTCGGGTAGCTCTATCCTACGAGCAGTACTTC. Amino acid sequence: CASRVRVALSYEQYF.

This clone was seen a few times. The genes are TRBV4-3 and TRBJ1-1; unclear D gene. Trimming took 4 bases from V and 1 from J, leaving 10 bases between them. This CDR3 is 14 amino acids long. Per the germline V gene, CDR1 is LGHNA and CDR2 is YSLEER. The CDR3, as DNA: TGCGCCAGCAGCCCACGCGGGAAGAACACTGAAGCTTTCTTT. Amino acids: CASSPRGKNTEAFF.

Only a few counts were recorded for this clone. The chain combines TRBV6-5 with TRBJ2-2; 7 bases align to TRBD1. CDR3 length equals 14 residues. The germline V gene has CDR1 MNHEY and CDR2 SVGAGI. V shed 7 bases, J shed 7 bases, and the junction held 9 bases outside the gene matches. The CDR3 loop is CASIYRGESGELFF. CDR3 bases: TGTGCCAGCATATACAGGGGAGAAAGCGGGGAGCTGTTTTTT.

This clone appeared a single time. The chain has TRBV28 and TRBJ1-1; D is perhaps TRBD1 (5 bases). Trimming took off 4 bases at V and 5 bases at J, with 26 bases between the two ends. Germline V gene lookup returns CDR1 MDHEN and CDR2 SYDVKM. This CDR3 is built from 18 residues. Here the CDR3 reads CASSSPRRVGGGGTEAFF. CDR3 DNA: TGTGCCAGCAGTTCCCCGCGCAGGGTGGGGGGTGGTGGTACTGAAGCTTTCTTT.

Only a few counts were recorded for this clone. This chain connects TRBV28 to TRBJ2-5, with D maybe TRBD2 (6 bases). The CDR3 is made up of 14 amino acids. V was trimmed by 6 bases and J by 4 bases, leaving 15 bases between them. Germline CDR1 MDHEN, CDR2 SYDVKM. This chain's CDR3 is CASSLGWTTETQYF. CDR3 sequence (DNA): TGTGCCAGCAGCCTAGGGTGGACTACAGAGACCCAGTACTTC.

The V call is TRBV5-4, the J call TRBJ2-7; possibly TRBD2 for D (5 bases). CDR1 is SGHNT, CDR2 YYREEE, per germline (reference sequence). The ends were cut back, 1 base at V and 3 bases at J, with 8 bases in the middle. The CDR3 is made up of 13 amino acids. The CDR3 sequence is CASSLTGNYEQYF. DNA for the CDR3: TGTGCCAGCAGCTTGACGGGAAACTACGAGCAGTACTTC. Based on the CDR3 plus reference TRBV5-4 and TRBJ2-7, the full variable domain is ETGVTQSPTHLIKTRGQQVTLRCSSQSGHNTVSWYQQALGQGPQFIFQYYREEENGRGNFPPRFSGLQFPNYSSELNVNALELDDSALYLCASSLTGNYEQYFGPGTRLTVT.

This clone was found a few times. Here the CDR3 DNA reads TGCAGCGTGACTAGCGGGAACTCCTACAATGAGCAGTTCTTC. Its protein product is CSVTSGNSYNEQFF. This sequence joins TRBV29-1 and TRBJ2-1; 11 bases map to TRBD2. From germline, CDR1 is SQVTM and CDR2 ANQGSEA. With 6 bases clipped from V and 0 bases from J, the junction kept 1 base outside the gene matches. The CDR3 loop spans 14 amino acids.

This rearrangement joins TRBV18 to TRBJ1-2, with D unresolved. V was clipped by 2 bases and J by 2 bases, with 9 bases between them. Germline CDR1 KGHSH, CDR2 LQKENI. The CDR3 is 14 amino acids. CDR3 nucleotides: TGTGCCAGCTCACCAATCGTACAGAACTATGGCTACACCTTC. The encoded protein is CASSPIVQNYGYTF.

This clone was counted a few times. The chain recombines TRBV7-9 with TRBJ2-5; TRBD1 matches at 8 bases. V lost 6 bases to trimming and J lost 5 bases; unmatched junction nucleotides: 8. In germline, CDR1 is SEHNR, CDR2 FQNEAQ (reference sequence). This CDR3 contains 14 residues. The CDR3 region has the DNA TGTGCCAGCAGACGGACAGGGCTCGGGGAGACCCAGTACTTC. This gives the protein CASRRTGLGETQYF.

V is TRBV5-4 and J is TRBJ1-5, with 9 bases fitting TRBD1. Losses at the gene ends were 4 bases for V and 3 bases for J; bases not matched to a gene: 2. CDR3 length: 14 residues. The germline V gene has CDR1 SGHNT and CDR2 YYREEE (reference sequence). The CDR3 sequence: CASSRDRDNQPQHF. CDR3 in DNA: TGTGCCAGCAGCCGGGACAGGGACAATCAGCCCCAGCATTTT.

This clone has a handful of counts. This chain links TRBV29-1 with TRBJ2-3; 9 bases are shared with TRBD2. This CDR3 has 16 amino acids. Germline V gene sequence: CDR1 SQVTM, CDR2 ANQGSEA. The J segment lost 6 bases and the V segment lost 4 bases, leaving 14 bases of the junction unmatched. This CDR3 is CSVVTPGSGRADTQYF. DNA of the CDR3: TGCAGCGTTGTAACCCCGGGTAGCGGGAGAGCGGATACGCAGTATTTT.

The V call is TRBV30, the J call TRBJ2-3; tentative D call: TRBD2 (6 bases). There are 14 residues in the CDR3. Germline V gene data show CDR1 as GTSNPN and CDR2 as SVGIG (reference sequence). The V end lost 0 bases, the J end lost 7 bases, and 14 bases lay between the germline ends. CDR3 nucleotide sequence: TGTGCCTGGAGTGTTTCCGCGGGATGGTATACGCAGTATTTT. It specifies CAWSVSAGWYTQYF.

The chain has TRBV11-3 and TRBJ2-1, with TRBD1 matching 8 bases. CDR1 SGHNT and CDR2 YENEEA come from the germline V gene. Trimming removed 1 base from V and 7 bases from J; junction bases left unmatched: 9. CDR3 length: 16 amino acids. The CDR3 DNA reads as TGTGCCAGCAGCTTAGGTACCGGGACAGGTTCAAATGAGCAGTTCTTC. The encoded protein is CASSLGTGTGSNEQFF.

This clone was observed a few times. This chain links TRBV5-5 with TRBJ2-5, with D maybe TRBD2 (7 bases). Germline V lookup: CDR1 SGHKS, CDR2 YYEKEE (reference sequence). The CDR3 runs to 16 residues. With 2 bases removed from V and 5 bases from J, the gap between germline ends came to 19 bases. The chain's CDR3 is CASSLLGGGREETQYF. The CDR3 coding sequence is TGTGCCAGCAGCTTACTTGGGGGGGGCAGGGAGGAGACCCAGTACTTC. The whole variable domain, filled in from reference TRBV5-5 and TRBJ2-5, reads DAGVTQSPTHLIKTRGQQVTLRCSPISGHKSVSWYQQVLGQGPQFIFQYYEKEERGRGNFPDRFSARQFPNYSSELNVNALLLGDSALYLCASSLLGGGREETQYFGPGTRLLVL.

This chain connects TRBV28 to TRBJ2-7; 7 bases are shared with TRBD2. Germline V lookup: CDR1 MDHEN, CDR2 SYDVKM. The CDR3 has 14 amino acids. V was pared by 2 bases and J by 5 bases, with 6 bases of the junction left unmatched. CDR3 nucleotide sequence: TGTGCCAGCAGTTTAGGCGGGAGTAGGAACGAGCAGTACTTC. Translation gives CASSLGGSRNEQYF.

This rearrangement joins TRBV7-3 to TRBJ2-1; TRBD1 agrees at 10 bases. The length of the CDR3 is 16 residues. V gave up 5 bases and J gave up 0 bases; unmatched junction bases: 4. Per the germline V gene, CDR1 is SGHTA and CDR2 is FQGTGA. CDR3 sequence reads: CASSHRTGGSYNEQFF. The CDR3 DNA sequence: TGTGCCAGCAGCCACAGGACAGGGGGCTCCTACAATGAGCAGTTCTTC. The entire variable domain, with the rest obtained from reference TRBV7-3 and TRBJ2-1, is as follows: GAGVSQTPSNKVTEKGKYVELRCDPISGHTALYWYRQSLGQGPEFLIYFQGTGAADDSGLPNDRFFAVRPEGSVSTLKIQRTERGDSAVYLCASSHRTGGSYNEQFFGPGTRLTVL.

This rearrangement joins TRBV11-2 to TRBJ2-5, with D perhaps TRBD1 (5 bases). Germline V gene data show CDR1 as SGHAT and CDR2 as FQNNGV. The CDR3 spans 15 residues. Trimming removed 2 bases from V and 3 bases from J, with 13 bases in between. CDR3 in amino acids: CASSLTDRGKETQYF. The CDR3 DNA sequence: TGTGCCAGCAGCTTAACTGATAGGGGCAAAGAGACCCAGTACTTC.

This clone was counted a few times. The V call is TRBV7-9, the J call TRBJ2-7; TRBD1 matches 11 bases. CDR3 length: 14 amino acids. Germline V gene lookup returns CDR1 SEHNR and CDR2 FQNEAQ (reference sequence). Trimming cost V 5 bases and J 7 bases; bases outside gene matches: 7. CDR3: CASSRGQGAGEQYF. The CDR3 bases are TGTGCCAGCAGCCGTGGACAGGGGGCGGGTGAGCAGTACTTC.

The chain uses TRBV4-3 and TRBJ2-1; D gene uncertain. Germline assignment: CDR1 LGHNA and CDR2 YSLEER. The CDR3 extends over 17 amino acids. Deletions cut 3 bases from V and 4 bases from J, with 19 bases between. CDR3 amino acids: CASSQELTSPNYNEQFF. The CDR3 bases are TGCGCCAGCAGCCAGGAGTTGACCTCCCCCAATTACAATGAGCAGTTCTTC.